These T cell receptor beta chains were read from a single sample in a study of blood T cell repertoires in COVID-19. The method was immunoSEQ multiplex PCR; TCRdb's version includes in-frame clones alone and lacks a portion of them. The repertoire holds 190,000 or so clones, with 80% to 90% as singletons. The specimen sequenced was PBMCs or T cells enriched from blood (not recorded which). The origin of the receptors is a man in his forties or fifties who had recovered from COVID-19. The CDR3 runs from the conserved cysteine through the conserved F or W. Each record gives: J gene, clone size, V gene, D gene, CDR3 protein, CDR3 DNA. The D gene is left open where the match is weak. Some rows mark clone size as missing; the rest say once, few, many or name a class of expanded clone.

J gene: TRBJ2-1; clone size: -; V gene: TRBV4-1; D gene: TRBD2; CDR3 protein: CASSQDLGSGRDKYEQFF; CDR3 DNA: TGCGCCAGCAGCCAAGACTTGGGGAGCGGGAGGGATAAATATGAGCAGTTCTTC
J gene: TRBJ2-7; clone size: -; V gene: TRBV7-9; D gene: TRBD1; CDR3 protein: CASSFGQGIYEQYF; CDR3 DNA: TGTGCCAGCAGCTTCGGACAGGGGATCTACGAGCAGTACTTC
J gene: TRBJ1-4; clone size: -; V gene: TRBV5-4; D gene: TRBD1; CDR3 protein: CASSTRTGSNEKLFF; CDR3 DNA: TGTGCCAGCAGCACCCGGACAGGATCTAATGAAAAACTGTTTTTT
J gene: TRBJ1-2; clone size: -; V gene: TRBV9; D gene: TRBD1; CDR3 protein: CASSARDRDYGYTF; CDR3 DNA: TGTGCCAGCAGCGCCAGGGACAGAGACTATGGCTACACCTTC
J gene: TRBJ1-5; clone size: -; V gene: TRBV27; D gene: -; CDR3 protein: CASSLPGQWFSNQPQHF; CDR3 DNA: TGTGCCAGCAGCCTTCCGGGACAATGGTTTAGCAATCAGCCCCAGCATTTT
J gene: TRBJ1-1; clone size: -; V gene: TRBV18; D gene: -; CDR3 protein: CASSAGSGSDTEAFF; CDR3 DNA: TGTGCCAGCTCTGCCGGCTCGGGGTCCGACACTGAAGCTTTCTTT
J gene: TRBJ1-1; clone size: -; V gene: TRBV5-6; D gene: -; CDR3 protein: CASSPVADMNTEAFF; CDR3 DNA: TGTGCCAGCAGCCCCGTCGCGGACATGAACACTGAAGCTTTCTTT
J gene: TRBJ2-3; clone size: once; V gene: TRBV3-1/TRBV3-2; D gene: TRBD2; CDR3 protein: CASSQERLAGGSTQYF; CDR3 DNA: TGTGCCAGCAGCCAGGAGAGACTAGCGGGGGGAAGTACGCAGTATTTT
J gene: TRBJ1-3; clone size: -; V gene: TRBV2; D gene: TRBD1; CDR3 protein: CASSGDRAIGNTIYF; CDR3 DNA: TGTGCCAGCAGTGGGGACAGGGCTATTGGAAACACCATATATTTT
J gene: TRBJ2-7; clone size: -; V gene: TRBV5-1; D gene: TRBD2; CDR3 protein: CASSLGSGAGGRYEQYF; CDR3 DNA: TGCGCCAGCAGCTTAGGATCCGGGGCGGGAGGGAGATACGAGCAGTACTTC